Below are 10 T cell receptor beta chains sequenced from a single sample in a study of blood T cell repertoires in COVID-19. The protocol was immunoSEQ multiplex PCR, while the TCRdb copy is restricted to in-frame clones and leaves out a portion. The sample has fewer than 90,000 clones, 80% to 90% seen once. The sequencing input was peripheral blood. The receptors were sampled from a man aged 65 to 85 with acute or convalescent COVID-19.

The CDR3 DNA sequence: TGTGCCAGCAGTTTAACCAGGGGAGTTGTAAGCAATCAGCCCCAGCATTTT. Encoded protein: CASSLTRGVVSNQPQHF. V and J are TRBV28 and TRBJ1-5; D might be TRBD1 (6 bases). In germline, CDR1 is MDHEN, CDR2 SYDVKM. V was cut by 2 bases and J by 1 base, with 15 bases left in between. There are 17 residues in the CDR3. Together with reference TRBV28 and TRBJ1-5, the CDR3 gives the full variable domain: DVKVTQSSRYLVKRTGEKVFLECVQDMDHENMFWYRQDPGLGLRLIYFSYDVKMKEKGDIPEGYSVSREKKERFSLILESASTNQTSMYLCASSLTRGVVSNQPQHFGDGTRLSIL.

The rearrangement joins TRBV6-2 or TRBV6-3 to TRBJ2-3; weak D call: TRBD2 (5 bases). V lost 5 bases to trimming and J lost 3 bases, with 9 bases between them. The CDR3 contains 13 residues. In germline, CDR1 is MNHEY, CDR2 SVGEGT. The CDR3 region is CASSDPGTDTQYF. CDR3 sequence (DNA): TGTGCCAGCAGTGACCCGGGAACAGATACGCAGTATTTT.

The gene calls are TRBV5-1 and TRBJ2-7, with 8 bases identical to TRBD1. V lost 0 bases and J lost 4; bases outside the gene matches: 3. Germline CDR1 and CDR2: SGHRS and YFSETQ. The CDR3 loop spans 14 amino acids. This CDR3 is CASSLGQGAYEQYF. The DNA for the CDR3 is TGCGCCAGCAGCTTGGGCCAGGGGGCATACGAGCAGTACTTC.

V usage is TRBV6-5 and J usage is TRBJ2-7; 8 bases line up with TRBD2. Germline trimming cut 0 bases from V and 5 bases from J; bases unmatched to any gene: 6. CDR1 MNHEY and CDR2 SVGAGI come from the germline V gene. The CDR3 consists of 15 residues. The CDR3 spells CASSYSSGRAHEQYF. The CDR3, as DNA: TGTGCCAGCAGTTACTCGAGCGGGAGAGCCCACGAGCAGTACTTC.

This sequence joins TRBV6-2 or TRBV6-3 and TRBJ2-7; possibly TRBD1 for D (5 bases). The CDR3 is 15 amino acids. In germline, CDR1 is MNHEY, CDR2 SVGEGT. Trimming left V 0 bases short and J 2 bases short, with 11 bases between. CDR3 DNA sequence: TGTGCCAGCAGTTACTCGGGGCTAATAACCTACGAGCAGTACTTC. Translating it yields CASSYSGLITYEQYF.

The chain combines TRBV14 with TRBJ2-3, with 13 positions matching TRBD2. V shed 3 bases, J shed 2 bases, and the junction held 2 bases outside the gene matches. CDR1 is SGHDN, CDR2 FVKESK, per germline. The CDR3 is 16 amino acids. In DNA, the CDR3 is TGTGCCAGCAGCCAGACTAGCGGGAGGACCACAGATACGCAGTATTTT. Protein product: CASSQTSGRTTDTQYF. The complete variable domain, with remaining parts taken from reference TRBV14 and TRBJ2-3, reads EAGVTQFPSHSVIEKGQTVTLRCDPISGHDNLYWYRRVMGKEIKFLLHFVKESKQDESGMPNNRFLAERTGGTYSTLKVQPAELEDSGVYFCASSQTSGRTTDTQYFGPGTRLTVL.

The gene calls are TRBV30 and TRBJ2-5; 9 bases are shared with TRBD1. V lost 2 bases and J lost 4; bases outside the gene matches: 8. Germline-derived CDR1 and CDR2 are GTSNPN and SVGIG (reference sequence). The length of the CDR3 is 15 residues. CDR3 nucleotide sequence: TGTGCCTGGAGTTCCGGGACAGGGTTGGTAGAGACCCAGTACTTC. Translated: CAWSSGTGLVETQYF.

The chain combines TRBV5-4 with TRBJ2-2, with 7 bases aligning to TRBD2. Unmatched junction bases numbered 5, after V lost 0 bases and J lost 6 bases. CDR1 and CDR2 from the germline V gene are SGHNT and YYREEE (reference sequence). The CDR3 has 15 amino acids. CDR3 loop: CASSLDSRGAGELFF. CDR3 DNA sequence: TGTGCCAGCAGCTTGGACTCTCGGGGGGCCGGGGAGCTGTTTTTT.

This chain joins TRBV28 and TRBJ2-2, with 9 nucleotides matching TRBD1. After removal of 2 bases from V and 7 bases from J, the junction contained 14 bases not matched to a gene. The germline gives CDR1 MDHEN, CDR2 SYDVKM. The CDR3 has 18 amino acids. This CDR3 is CASSLTRQGGRYSGELFF. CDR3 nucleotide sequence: TGTGCCAGCAGTTTAACCAGACAGGGGGGGCGCTACAGCGGGGAGCTGTTTTTT.

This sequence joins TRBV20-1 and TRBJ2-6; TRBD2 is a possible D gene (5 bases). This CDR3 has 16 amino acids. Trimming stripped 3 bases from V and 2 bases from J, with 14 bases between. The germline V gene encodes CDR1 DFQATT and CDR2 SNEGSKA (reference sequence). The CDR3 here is CSASGSQEAGANVLTF. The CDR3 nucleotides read TGCAGTGCTAGTGGGTCCCAGGAGGCTGGGGCCAACGTCCTGACTTTC.